These 21 T cell receptor beta chains came from one sample sequenced in a study of neurological immune-mediated disorders. One entry per CDR3 protein results from TCRdb running MiXCR on the 5' RACE reads. This table has about 80,000 distinct CDR3 sequences, 5% to 6.5% appearing once. Time point reported: longitudinal time-point 2. The sample comprised PBMCs. The receptors were sampled from a woman in her sixties or seventies with multiple sclerosis.

This clonotype was seen ten or more times. This rearrangement joins TRBV13 to TRBJ2-1, with a tentative D call TRBD2 (6 bases). The CDR3 extends over 17 amino acids. The germline gives CDR1 PRHDT, CDR2 FYEKMQ (reference sequence). V lost 0 bases and J 5 bases, leaving 17 bases between the germline ends. This CDR3 is CASSLGRGAPGDNEQFF. The DNA for the CDR3 is TGTGCCAGCAGCTTAGGCCGTGGGGCCCCGGGGGACAATGAGCAGTTCTTC.

There are many counts of this clonotype. V and J are TRBV5-1 and TRBJ2-7; possibly TRBD2 for D (5 bases). The CDR3 runs 15 residues. V was shortened by 0 bases and J by 0 bases, with 10 bases between the two germline ends. The germline V gene has CDR1 SGHRS and CDR2 YFSETQ. The CDR3 DNA reads TGCGCCAGCAGCTTGGCCGGCGGGTACTCCTACGAGCAGTACTTC. Its protein is CASSLAGGYSYEQYF.

This clonotype was found many times. The chain uses TRBV7-9 and TRBJ2-5; 9 nucleotides match TRBD2. The germline V gene encodes CDR1 SEHNR and CDR2 FQNEAQ (reference sequence). The CDR3 covers 17 residues. V was clipped by 4 bases and J by 4 bases; unmatched bases: 13. The CDR3 DNA is TGTGCCAGCAGCTCCTTTACCGGGACTAGCCTTCGAGAGACCCAGTACTTC. Translating gives CASSSFTGTSLRETQYF.

This chain joins TRBV12-5 and TRBJ2-2; 12 bases are a match to TRBD2. Losses at the gene ends were 5 bases for V and 5 bases for J; bases not matched to a gene: 12. Germline CDR1 reads LGHNT; CDR2 reads FRNRAP. CDR3 length: 18 residues. The CDR3 loop is CASGMELAGGRGTGELFF. The CDR3 coding sequence is TGTGCTAGTGGTATGGAACTAGCGGGGGGTCGCGGGACCGGGGAGCTGTTTTTT.

The gene calls are TRBV6-5 and TRBJ1-6; TRBD1 matches 12 bases. V trimming: 5 bases; J trimming: 7 bases; junction bases outside the gene matches: 6. CDR1 is MNHEY, CDR2 SVGAGI, per germline. The CDR3 length is 16 residues. As DNA, the CDR3 is TGTGCCAGCAGTACGGGACAGGGGGCGAGGAATTCACCCCTCCACTTT. It translates to CASSTGQGARNSPLHF.

This clonotype showed up many times. The J gene is TRBJ1-1, the V gene TRBV5-1, with D possibly TRBD1 on 6 matching bases. Trimming took 4 bases from V and 6 from J, leaving 16 bases between them. Germline lookup yields CDR1 SGHRS and CDR2 YFSETQ. The CDR3 contains 14 residues. The DNA for the CDR3 is TGCGCCAGCAGCCTAGCAGGGGTTAAGGCTGAAGCTTTCTTT. Translated: CASSLAGVKAEAFF.

The CDR3 coding sequence is TGTGCCAGCAGCCAAGTTCCACACAATGAGCAGTTCTTC. It translates to CASSQVPHNEQFF. This chain joins TRBV6-2 or TRBV6-3 and TRBJ2-1, with D uncertain. V lost 6 bases and J 5 bases, leaving 11 bases between the germline ends. Germline values: CDR1 MNHEY, CDR2 SVGEGT. The CDR3 runs to 13 residues.

This clonotype was counted at least ten times. This chain connects TRBV3-1 to TRBJ1-3, with D tentatively TRBD1 (5 bases). Deletions cut 4 bases from V and 6 bases from J, with 13 bases between. Germline V CDR1 and CDR2: LGHDT, YNNKEL (reference sequence). The CDR3 has 14 residues. CDR3 DNA: TGTGCCAGCAGCCCGGGGACCGCTTTAAACACCATATATTTT. It encodes CASSPGTALNTIYF.

In this sample, this clonotype turned up a few times. The rearrangement uses TRBV3-1 and TRBJ2-5, with D perhaps assigned TRBD1 or TRBD2 (5 bases each). Trimming removed 4 bases at V and 7 bases at J, with 19 bases between. Germline V lookup: CDR1 LGHDT, CDR2 YNNKEL (reference sequence). The CDR3 consists of 15 residues. The CDR3 loop reads CASSLEGTLPGTQYF. CDR3 nucleotides: TGTGCCAGCAGCCTGGAAGGGACGCTGCCGGGGACCCAGTACTTC.

Many counts were recorded for this clonotype. The chain employs TRBV5-5 and TRBJ2-5, with 11 positions matching TRBD2. The junction had 2 bases not matched to a gene; V was cut back by 0 bases and J by 1 base. CDR1 is SGHKS, CDR2 YYEKEE, per germline (reference sequence). The CDR3 contains 16 residues. The CDR3 loop reads CASSLALAGVQETQYF. DNA for the CDR3: TGTGCCAGCAGCTTGGCACTAGCGGGGGTCCAAGAGACCCAGTACTTC. Filled out from reference TRBV5-5 and TRBJ2-5, the complete variable domain reads DAGVTQSPTHLIKTRGQQVTLRCSPISGHKSVSWYQQVLGQGPQFIFQYYEKEERGRGNFPDRFSARQFPNYSSELNVNALLLGDSALYLCASSLALAGVQETQYFGPGTRLLVL.

This clonotype was counted at least ten times. The chain couples TRBV5-1 to TRBJ2-1; 15 bases map to TRBD2. The V gene's germline CDR1 is SGHRS and CDR2 YFSETQ. The CDR3 sequence is 17 residues long. The V gene end was trimmed by 3 bases and the J gene end by 0 bases; junction bases not matched to a gene: 1. As DNA, the CDR3 is TGCGCCAGCAGCTGGACTAGCGGGGGGGCCTCCTACAATGAGCAGTTCTTC. Translation: CASSWTSGGASYNEQFF.

This clonotype was seen more than once but under ten times. The chain links TRBV5-1 to TRBJ1-3; TRBD1 is a possible D gene (5 bases). V gave up 3 bases and J gave up 2 bases, with 9 bases separating them. The CDR3 has 14 amino acids. Germline CDR1 and CDR2: SGHRS and YFSETQ. The CDR3 protein is CASSSSGTGNTIYF. In DNA, the CDR3 is TGCGCCAGCAGCTCATCAGGGACTGGAAACACCATATATTTT.

This clonotype appeared a few times. The chain combines TRBV20-1 with TRBJ1-3; no clear D. The germline CDR1 and CDR2 sequences are DFQATT and SNEGSKA (reference sequence). Trimming left V 7 bases short and J 0 bases short, with 16 bases between. This CDR3 has 15 residues. CDR3 in DNA: TGCAGTGTATTTCAGGACTACCTCTCTGGAAACACCATATATTTT. Its translation is CSVFQDYLSGNTIYF.

This clonotype has a count of ten or more. This rearrangement joins TRBV12-3 or TRBV12-4 to TRBJ2-7; 7 nucleotides line up with TRBD2. The CDR3 is 14 residues long. With 2 bases clipped from V and 7 bases from J, the junction kept 8 bases outside the gene matches. CDR3 DNA: TGTGCCAGCAGTTTATTAGGCGGGGGACGTGAGCAGTACTTC. Its protein product is CASSLLGGGREQYF.

This clonotype was seen repeatedly, ten times or more. The rearrangement joins TRBV6-5 to TRBJ1-6; 10 nucleotides match TRBD1. Trimming cost V 2 bases and J 7 bases; bases outside gene matches: 2. Per germline, CDR1 MNHEY and CDR2 SVGAGI. The CDR3 runs to 15 residues. The CDR3 loop reads CASSYGQGVNSPLHF. For the CDR3, the DNA is TGTGCCAGCAGTTACGGACAGGGGGTAAATTCACCCCTCCACTTT.

This clonotype was detected ten times or more. The chain uses TRBV7-2 and TRBJ1-1, with D hard to call. In germline, CDR1 is SGHTA, CDR2 FQGNSA. The CDR3 runs 13 residues. Trimming removed 2 bases at V and 6 bases at J, with 10 bases between. The CDR3: CASSLSLRAEAFF. Here the CDR3 DNA reads TGTGCCAGCAGCTTATCGCTGCGTGCTGAAGCTTTCTTT.

This clonotype was seen many times. The chain carries TRBV6-6 and TRBJ1-6; D is uncertain. This CDR3 is built from 15 residues. Between the trimmed V and J ends, which lost 2 bases and 2 bases, there was a span of 7 bases. Germline V lookup: CDR1 MNHNY, CDR2 SVGAGI (reference sequence). The chain's CDR3 is CASSYGRAYNSPLHF. CDR3 in DNA: TGTGCCAGCAGTTACGGCCGGGCCTATAATTCACCCCTCCACTTT.

In this sample, this clonotype turned up a few times. This chain uses TRBV6-5 with TRBJ2-2; TRBD1 agrees at 8 bases. Germline loops: CDR1 MNHEY, CDR2 SVGAGI. This CDR3 region has 18 residues. Germline trimming cut 0 bases from V and 6 bases from J; bases unmatched to any gene: 12. The CDR3 DNA reads TGTGCCAGCAGTTACTCGATTCTCAGGGGGCGCGGGTCCGGGGAGCTGTTTTTT. This gives the protein CASSYSILRGRGSGELFF.

This clonotype was detected many times. The chain recombines TRBV5-1 with TRBJ1-2, with 8 bases fitting TRBD1. The CDR3 runs 15 residues. Germline CDR1 and CDR2: SGHRS and YFSETQ. V dropped 0 bases and J dropped 6; count of bases not matched to a gene: 7. The CDR3 region is CASSLVLAGGDGYTF. In nucleotides, the CDR3 is TGCGCCAGCAGCTTGGTTTTGGCAGGGGGCGATGGCTACACCTTC. Using reference TRBV5-1 and TRBJ1-2 for the parts outside the CDR3, the full variable domain is KAGVTQTPRYLIKTRGQQVTLSCSPISGHRSVSWYQQTPGQGLQFLFEYFSETQRNKGNFPGRFSGRQFSNSRSEMNVSTLELGDSALYLCASSLVLAGGDGYTFGSGTRLTVV.

This clonotype has a handful of counts. V gene TRBV9 combines with J gene TRBJ2-1, with 13 bases that match TRBD2. CDR3 length: 18 residues. Germline assignment: CDR1 SGDLS and CDR2 YYNGEE. V lost 4 bases to trimming and J lost 1 base; unmatched junction nucleotides: 8. The CDR3 reads CASSRGLAGFSSYNEQFF. DNA for the CDR3: TGTGCCAGCAGCCGGGGACTAGCGGGGTTTTCTTCCTACAATGAGCAGTTCTTC. The variable domain in full, completed from reference TRBV9 and TRBJ2-1, reads DSGVTQTPKHLITATGQRVTLRCSPRSGDLSVYWYQQSLDQGLQFLIQYYNGEERAKGNILERFSAQQFPDLHSELNLSSLELGDSALYFCASSRGLAGFSSYNEQFFGPGTRLTVL.

This clonotype was observed at least ten times. This chain connects TRBV20-1 to TRBJ2-1; 13 bases fit TRBD2. J lost 9 bases, V lost 0 bases, and 11 bases had no gene match. Germline CDR1 reads DFQATT; CDR2 reads SNEGSKA (reference sequence). The length of the CDR3 is 17 residues. The CDR3 is CSARDWQGLAGIPEQFF. CDR3 coding DNA: TGCAGTGCTAGAGATTGGCAGGGACTAGCGGGGATTCCTGAGCAGTTCTTC.